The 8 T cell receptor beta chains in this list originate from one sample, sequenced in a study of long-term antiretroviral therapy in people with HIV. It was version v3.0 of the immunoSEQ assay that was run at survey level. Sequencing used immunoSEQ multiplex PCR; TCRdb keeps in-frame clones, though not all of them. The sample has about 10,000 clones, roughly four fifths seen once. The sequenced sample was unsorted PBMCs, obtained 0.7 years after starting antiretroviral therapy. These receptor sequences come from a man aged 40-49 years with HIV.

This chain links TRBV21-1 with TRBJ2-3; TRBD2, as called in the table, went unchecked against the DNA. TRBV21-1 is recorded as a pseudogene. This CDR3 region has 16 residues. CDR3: CASSSSTGGGTDTQYF. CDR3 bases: TGTGCCAGCAGTTCTTCAACGGGAGGTGGCACAGATACGCAGTATTTT.

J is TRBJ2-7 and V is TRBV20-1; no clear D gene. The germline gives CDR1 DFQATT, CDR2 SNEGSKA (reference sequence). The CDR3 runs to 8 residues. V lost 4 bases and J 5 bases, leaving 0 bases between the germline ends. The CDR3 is CSANEQYF. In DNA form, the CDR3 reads TGCAGTGCTAACGAGCAGTACTTC.

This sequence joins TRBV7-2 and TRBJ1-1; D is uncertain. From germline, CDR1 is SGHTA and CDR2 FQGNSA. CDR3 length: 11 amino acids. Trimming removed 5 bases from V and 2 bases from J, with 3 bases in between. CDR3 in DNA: TGTGCCAGCAGCCATAACACTGAAGCTTTCTTT. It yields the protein CASSHNTEAFF.

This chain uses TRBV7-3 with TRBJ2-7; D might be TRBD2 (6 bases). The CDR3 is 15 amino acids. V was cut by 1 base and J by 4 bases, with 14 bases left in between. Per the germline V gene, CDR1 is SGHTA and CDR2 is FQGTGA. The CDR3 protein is CASSLMAGTPYEQYF. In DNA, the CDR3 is TGTGCCAGCAGCTTAATGGCAGGGACTCCTTACGAGCAGTACTTC.

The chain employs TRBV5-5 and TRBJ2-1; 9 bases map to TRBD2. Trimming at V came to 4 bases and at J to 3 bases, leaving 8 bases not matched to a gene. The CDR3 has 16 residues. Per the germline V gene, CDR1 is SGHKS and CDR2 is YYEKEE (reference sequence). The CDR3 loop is CASSQTTSGFYNEQFF. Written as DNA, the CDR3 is TGTGCCAGCAGCCAGACCACTAGCGGGTTCTACAATGAGCAGTTCTTC.

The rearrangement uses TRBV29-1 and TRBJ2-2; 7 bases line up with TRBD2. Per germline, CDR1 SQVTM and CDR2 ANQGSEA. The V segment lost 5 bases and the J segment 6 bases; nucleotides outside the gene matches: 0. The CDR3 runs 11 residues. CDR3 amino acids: CSVLAAGELFF. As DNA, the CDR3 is TGCAGCGTTCTAGCGGCCGGGGAGCTGTTTTTT.

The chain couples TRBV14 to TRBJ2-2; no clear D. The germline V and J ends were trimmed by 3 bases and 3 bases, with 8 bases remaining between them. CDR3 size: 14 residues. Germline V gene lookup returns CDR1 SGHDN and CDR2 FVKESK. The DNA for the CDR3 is TGTGCCAGCAGCCAGGGCAGCTACACCGGGGAGCTGTTTTTT. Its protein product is CASSQGSYTGELFF.

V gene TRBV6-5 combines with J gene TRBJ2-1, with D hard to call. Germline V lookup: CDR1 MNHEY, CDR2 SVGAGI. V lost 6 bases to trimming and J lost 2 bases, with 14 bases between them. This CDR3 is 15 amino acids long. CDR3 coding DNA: TGTGCCAGCAGCCAACGATCTGCTACCTACAATGAGCAGTTCTTC. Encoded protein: CASSQRSATYNEQFF.